Listed here is a single T cell receptor beta chain. The record originates from a study of blood T cell repertoires in COVID-19. Study information: The United States, Italy and Spain supplied acute and convalescent COVID-19 samples. Nucleic acid was either cDNA or gDNA, and it came from T cells, B-cell-depleted T cells, or PBMCs.

The V gene's germline CDR1 is SEHNR and CDR2 FQNEAQ (reference sequence). V was pared by 4 bases and J by 4 bases, with 11 bases of the junction left unmatched. This CDR3 contains 16 residues. As originally analysed: Estimation of nucleated cell counts relied on the amplification of reference gene primers. The table came from immunoSEQ multiplex PCR; TCRdb's copy has only in-frame clones and leaves some out. V and J calls and clone size are copied from that table; D and trimming were computed from the DNA. The sample records 130,000 to 150,000 clones, roughly 76% being singletons. J is TRBJ2-3 and V is TRBV7-9, with TRBD1 matching 7 bases. The sample was peripheral blood. This receptor was identified in a human donor with acute or convalescent COVID-19. The donor label of this sample is uncertain. CDR3 coding DNA: TGTGCCAGCAGCTCTAGGACAGGTCCTTGGGCAGATACGCAGTATTTT. It specifies CASSSRTGPWADTQYF.